This T cell receptor (beta chain) was recorded in a study of control samples from healthy donors and cancer patients. Repertoires were generated with immunoSEQ multiplex PCR, while TCRdb's copy carries only in-frame clones and drops some. The repertoire holds about 160,000 clones, roughly 93% seen once, with around 5.4% in the top ten. The CDR3 has 13 residues. Germline-derived CDR1 and CDR2 are SGHTA and FQGTGA. V shed 5 bases and J shed 6 bases, with 11 bases lying between them. V and J are TRBV7-3 and TRBJ2-1; D call uncertain. Sequencing was performed on blood. The clonotype was recovered from a man aged 18 to 30 in good health. The CDR3 nucleotides are TGTGCCAGCAGCGCAACAGTGAGCAATGAGCAGTTCTTC. Translating gives CASSATVSNEQFF.